Shown below are 5 T cell receptor beta chains from a single sample sequenced in a study of cytomegalovirus exposure and HLA in healthy donors (dated by TCRdb to 2015 to 2018). The library was obtained by the immunoSEQ multiplex PCR assay. Entries here come from immuneACCESS through TCRdb and include only in-frame sequences with V and J called. Some clones fail to appear in such tables; in the studies checked, an unresolved V gene covers under half of the shortfall, and the cause of the remainder is unknown. The table for this sample lists hundreds of thousands of clones; around nine tenths of them were counted only once. Jointly, the top ten make up less than 3% of the sample. Sequencing was done on a sample of PBMCs. Receptor source: a man aged 18 to 29 in good health and CMV-seronegative.

This clone showed up just once. This chain connects TRBV15 to TRBJ2-5, with 11 nucleotides matching TRBD2. CDR3 length: 16 amino acids. Germline V gives CDR1 LNHNV, CDR2 YYDKDF (reference sequence). V was clipped by 3 bases and J by 3 bases; unmatched bases: 6. The CDR3 DNA reads TGTGCCACCAGCAGGGTACCGGGACTAGCGGAAGAGACCCAGTACTTC. Translating it yields CATSRVPGLAEETQYF. Supplemented by reference TRBV15 and TRBJ2-5, the full variable domain reads DAMVIQNPRYQVTQFGKPVTLSCSQTLNHNVMYWYQQKSSQAPKLLFHYYDKDFNNEADTPDNFQSRRPNTSFCFLDIRSPGLGDTAMYLCATSRVPGLAEETQYFGPGTRLLVL.

CDR3 region: CASSPLATAGELFF. In DNA form, the CDR3 reads TGTGCCAGCAGTCCCCTAGCAACGGCCGGGGAGCTGTTTTTT. The chain has TRBV2 and TRBJ2-2, with D perhaps matching TRBD2 (5 bases). The V gene's germline CDR1 is SNHLY and CDR2 FYNNEI. V was cut by 5 bases and J by 6 bases, with 13 bases left in between. CDR3 length: 14 residues.

V usage is TRBV4-1 and J usage is TRBJ1-4; no firm D call. CDR1 is MGHRA, CDR2 YSYEKL, per germline. V shed 4 bases and J shed 7 bases, with 10 bases lying between them. The CDR3 covers 13 residues. The CDR3 DNA reads TGCGCCAGCAGCCTAAATCGGGGTGAAAAACTGTTTTTT. It yields the protein CASSLNRGEKLFF.

The gene calls are TRBV15 and TRBJ1-1; D is possibly TRBD1 (5 bases). CDR3 length: 13 amino acids. Trimming pared 1 base from V and 4 bases from J, leaving 7 bases between. Germline assignment: CDR1 LNHNV and CDR2 YYDKDF (reference sequence). The CDR3 nucleotides are TGTGCCACCAGCAGAGCGGGGGGCACTGAAGCTTTCTTT. Translated: CATSRAGGTEAFF.

The rearrangement joins TRBV4-1 to TRBJ1-5; D possibly corresponds to TRBD1 (6 bases). The ends were cut back, 1 base at V and 6 bases at J, with 10 bases in the middle. The germline gives CDR1 MGHRA, CDR2 YSYEKL. CDR3 length: 14 residues. CDR3 bases: TGCGCCAGCAGCCAAGGCCAGGGGTTTCAGCCCCAGCATTTT. Translated, it gives CASSQGQGFQPQHF.